This TCR beta chain was identified during a study of T cell responses to AZD1222 COVID-19 vaccine. Notes on the study in general: Most donors were white British and more were female, and clonal diversity was possibly underestimated. Recipients of AZD1222 seropositive at baseline numbered only five or six. Repertoires were obtained only post-peak T cell response. The study reported that nearly half of spike-specific TCRs target unmutated variant regions.

On this clone: Its target is unknown.

Clones were read by immunoSEQ multiplex PCR, and TCRdb kept only the in-frame ones, dropping some. The sample holds 110,000 or so clones, roughly nine tenths seen once. V was shortened by 4 bases and J by 1 base, with 10 bases between the two germline ends. The CDR3 has 13 residues. Germline loops: CDR1 GTSNPN, CDR2 SVGIG (reference sequence). This material consisted of peripheral blood, taken on day 0 of MenACWY control vaccination. J is TRBJ1-1 and V is TRBV30, with D perhaps matching TRBD1 (6 bases). The sequence was obtained from an adult in good health. The CDR3 loop is CAWNTGRNTEAFF. The CDR3, as DNA: TGTGCCTGGAATACAGGGAGGAACACTGAAGCTTTCTTT.